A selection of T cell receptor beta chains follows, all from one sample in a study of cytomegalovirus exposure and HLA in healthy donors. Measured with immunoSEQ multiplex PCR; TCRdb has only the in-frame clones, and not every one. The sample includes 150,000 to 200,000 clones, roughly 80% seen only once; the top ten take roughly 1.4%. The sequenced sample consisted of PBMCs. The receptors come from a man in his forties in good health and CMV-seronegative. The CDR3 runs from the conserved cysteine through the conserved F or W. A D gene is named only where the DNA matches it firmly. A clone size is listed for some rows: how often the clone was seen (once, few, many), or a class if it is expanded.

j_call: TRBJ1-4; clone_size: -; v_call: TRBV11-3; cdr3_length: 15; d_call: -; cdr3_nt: TGTGCCAGCAGCTCCAGAACCGCAACTAATGAAAAACTGTTTTTT; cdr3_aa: CASSSRTATNEKLFF
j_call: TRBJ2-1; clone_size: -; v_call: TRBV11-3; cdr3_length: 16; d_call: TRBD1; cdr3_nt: TGTGCCAGCAGCTCTCGGACAGGAGGCTCCTACAATGAGCAGTTCTTC; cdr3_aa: CASSSRTGGSYNEQFF
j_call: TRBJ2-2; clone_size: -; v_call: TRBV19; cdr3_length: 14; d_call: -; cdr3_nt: TGTGCCAGTAGTTCCCAGAGGTTCGCCGGGGAGCTGTTTTTT; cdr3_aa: CASSSQRFAGELFF
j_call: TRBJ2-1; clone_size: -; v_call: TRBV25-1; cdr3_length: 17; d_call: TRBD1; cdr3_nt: TGTGCCAGCACCCCCGGGACAGGTTTCAGCTCCTACAATGAGCAGTTCTTC; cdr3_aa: CASTPGTGFSSYNEQFF
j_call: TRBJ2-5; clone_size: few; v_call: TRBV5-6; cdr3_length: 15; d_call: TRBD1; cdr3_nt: TGTGCCAGCAGCGCAAACAGGGGCCCCCAAGAGACCCAGTACTTC; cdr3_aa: CASSANRGPQETQYF
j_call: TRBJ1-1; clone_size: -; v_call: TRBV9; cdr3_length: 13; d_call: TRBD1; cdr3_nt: TGTGCCAGCAGCCTCGACAGGGTCACTGAAGCTTTCTTT; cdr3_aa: CASSLDRVTEAFF
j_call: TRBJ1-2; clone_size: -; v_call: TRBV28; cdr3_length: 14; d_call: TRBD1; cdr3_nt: TGTGCCAGCAATCCGGACAGGGCTAGCTATGGCTACACCTTC; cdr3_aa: CASNPDRASYGYTF
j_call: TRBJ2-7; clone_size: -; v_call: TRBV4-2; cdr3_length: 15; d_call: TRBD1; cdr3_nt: TGTGCCAGCAGCAACCGGGACAGGGGGCTTGGCGAGCAGTACTTC; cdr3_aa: CASSNRDRGLGEQYF
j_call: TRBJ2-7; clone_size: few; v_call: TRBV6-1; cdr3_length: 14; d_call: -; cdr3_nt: TGTGCCAGCAGTGAAGAGCTGGGGCCCTACGAGCAGTACTTC; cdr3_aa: CASSEELGPYEQYF
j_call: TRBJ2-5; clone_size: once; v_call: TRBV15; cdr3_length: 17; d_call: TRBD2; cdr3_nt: TGTGCCACCAGCAGGTCGAGGGGCGGGAGGCCCCAAGAGACCCAGTACTTC; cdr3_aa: CATSRSRGGRPQETQYF
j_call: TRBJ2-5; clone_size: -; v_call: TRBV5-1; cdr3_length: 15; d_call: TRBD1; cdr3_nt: TGCGCCAGCAGCTTGGGAACAGGGGGTTTGGAGACCCAGTACTTC; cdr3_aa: CASSLGTGGLETQYF
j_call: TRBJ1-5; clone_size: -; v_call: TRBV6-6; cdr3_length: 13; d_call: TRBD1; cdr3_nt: TGTGCCAGCAGTTACGACAGGGACCAGCCCCAGCATTTT; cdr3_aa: CASSYDRDQPQHF
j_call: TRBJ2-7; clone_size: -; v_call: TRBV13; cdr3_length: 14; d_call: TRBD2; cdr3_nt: TGTGCCAGCAGCTCAACTAGCGTCCCCTACGAGCAGTACTTC; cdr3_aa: CASSSTSVPYEQYF
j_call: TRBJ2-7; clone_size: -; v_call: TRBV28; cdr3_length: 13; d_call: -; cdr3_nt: TGTGCCAGCTTCCGTAGCGACTCCTACGAGCAGTACTTC; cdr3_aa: CASFRSDSYEQYF
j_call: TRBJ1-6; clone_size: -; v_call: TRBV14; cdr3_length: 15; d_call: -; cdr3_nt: TGTGCCAGCAGCATGGGGCGTGTGATGGGTTCACCCCTCCACTTT; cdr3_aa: CASSMGRVMGSPLHF
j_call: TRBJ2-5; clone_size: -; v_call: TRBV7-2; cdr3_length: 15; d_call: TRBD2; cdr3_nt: TGTGCCAGCAGCTTTGGGAGCGGGAGTCAAGAGACCCAGTACTTC; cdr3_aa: CASSFGSGSQETQYF
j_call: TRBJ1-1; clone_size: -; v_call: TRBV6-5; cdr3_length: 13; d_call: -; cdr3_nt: TGTGCCAGCAGTCTCGACACGAACACTGAAGCTTTCTTT; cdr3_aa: CASSLDTNTEAFF
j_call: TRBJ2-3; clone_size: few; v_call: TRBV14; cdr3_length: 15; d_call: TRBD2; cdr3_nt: TGTGCCAGCAGCCAAGATTCTAGCGGGATAGATACGCAGTATTTT; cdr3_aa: CASSQDSSGIDTQYF
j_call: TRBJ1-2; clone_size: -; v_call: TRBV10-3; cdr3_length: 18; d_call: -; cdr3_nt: TGTGCCATCAGTGGTTCTCTTGGGGAGGGCCGCCTCAACTATGGCTACACCTTC; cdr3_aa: CAISGSLGEGRLNYGYTF
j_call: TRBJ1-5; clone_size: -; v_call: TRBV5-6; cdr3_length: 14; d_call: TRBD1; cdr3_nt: TGTGCCAGCAGCTTGGACAGGGGGATTCAGCCCCAGCATTTT; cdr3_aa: CASSLDRGIQPQHF
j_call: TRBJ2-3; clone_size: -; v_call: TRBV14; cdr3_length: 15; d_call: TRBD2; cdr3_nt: TGTGCCAGCAGCCACCAGCGGGGGAGCACAGATACGCAGTATTTT; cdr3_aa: CASSHQRGSTDTQYF
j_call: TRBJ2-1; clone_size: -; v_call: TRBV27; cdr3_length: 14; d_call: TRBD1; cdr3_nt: TGTGCCAGCAGTTGGGGACAGTCCTACAATGAGCAGTTCTTC; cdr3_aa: CASSWGQSYNEQFF
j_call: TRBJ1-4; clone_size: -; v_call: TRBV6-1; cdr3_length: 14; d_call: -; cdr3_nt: TGTGCCAGCAGTGGACAGCTTACTAATGAAAAACTGTTTTTT; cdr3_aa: CASSGQLTNEKLFF
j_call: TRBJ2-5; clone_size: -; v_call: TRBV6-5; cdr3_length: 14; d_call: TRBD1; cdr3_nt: TGTGCCAGCAGTTGGACAGGGGGCGAAGAGACCCAGTACTTC; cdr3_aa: CASSWTGGEETQYF
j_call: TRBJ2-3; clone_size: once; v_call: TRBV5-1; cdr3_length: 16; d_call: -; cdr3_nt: TGCGCCAGCAGCTTGGGACAGCTACTGTCCACAGATACGCAGTATTTT; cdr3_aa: CASSLGQLLSTDTQYF
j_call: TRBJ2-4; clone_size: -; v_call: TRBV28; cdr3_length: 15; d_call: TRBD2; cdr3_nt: TGTGCCAGCAGTCCAAGTCTAGCGGGCCCAAACATTCAGTACTTC; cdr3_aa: CASSPSLAGPNIQYF
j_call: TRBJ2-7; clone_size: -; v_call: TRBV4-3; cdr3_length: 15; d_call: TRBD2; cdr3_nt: TGCGCCAGCAGCCAACTAGCGGGAGGCTCCTACGAGCAGTACTTC; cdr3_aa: CASSQLAGGSYEQYF
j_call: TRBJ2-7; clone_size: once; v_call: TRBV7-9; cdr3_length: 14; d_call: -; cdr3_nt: TGTGCCAGCAGCTTAGAGTTAGACTCCTACGAGCAGTACTTC; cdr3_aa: CASSLELDSYEQYF
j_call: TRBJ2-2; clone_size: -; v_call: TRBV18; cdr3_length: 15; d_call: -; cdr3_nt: TGTGCCAGCTCATCAAGGACAGCTAACACCGGGGAGCTGTTTTTT; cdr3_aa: CASSSRTANTGELFF
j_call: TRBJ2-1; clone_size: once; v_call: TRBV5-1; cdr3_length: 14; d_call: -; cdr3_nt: TGCGCCAGCAGCTTGGCTAGCTCCTACAATGAGCAGTTCTTC; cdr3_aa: CASSLASSYNEQFF
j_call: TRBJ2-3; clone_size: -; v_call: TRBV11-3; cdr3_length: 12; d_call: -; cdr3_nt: TGTGCCAGCAGCCGAGTGGCAGATACGCAGTATTTT; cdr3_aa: CASSRVADTQYF
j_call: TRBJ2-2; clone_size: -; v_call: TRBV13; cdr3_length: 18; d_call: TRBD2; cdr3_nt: TGTGCCAGCAGCTCCGGAATTCCGGGACTAGCGACGTCCGGGGAGCTGTTTTTT; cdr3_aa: CASSSGIPGLATSGELFF
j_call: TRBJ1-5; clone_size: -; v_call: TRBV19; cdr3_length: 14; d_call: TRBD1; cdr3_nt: TGTGCCACGACAGGGGGCCTTCGCAATCAGCCCCAGCATTTT; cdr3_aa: CATTGGLRNQPQHF
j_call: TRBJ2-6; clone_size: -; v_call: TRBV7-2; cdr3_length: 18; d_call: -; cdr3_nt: TGTGCCAGCAGCCGGCGTTCCTCAGGGGCAACTGGGGCCAACGTCCTGACTTTC; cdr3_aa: CASSRRSSGATGANVLTF
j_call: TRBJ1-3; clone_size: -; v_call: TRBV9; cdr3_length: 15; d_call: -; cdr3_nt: TGTGCCAGCAGCGTAGGCAGGGCCTATGGAAACACCATATATTTT; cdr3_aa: CASSVGRAYGNTIYF
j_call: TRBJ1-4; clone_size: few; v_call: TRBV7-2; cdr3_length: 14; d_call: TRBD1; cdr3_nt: TGTGCCAGCAGAAAGGGGACAGGGATTGAAAAACTGTTTTTT; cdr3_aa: CASRKGTGIEKLFF
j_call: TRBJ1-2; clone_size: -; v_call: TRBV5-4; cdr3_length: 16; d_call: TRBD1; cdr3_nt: TGTGCCAGCAGAGGGACAGGGGGGAGTGCTACCTATGGCTACACCTTC; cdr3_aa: CASRGTGGSATYGYTF
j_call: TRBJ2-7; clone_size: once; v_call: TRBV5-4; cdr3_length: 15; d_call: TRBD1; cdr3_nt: TGTGCCAGCAGCAGTGGGGGTGGACAGGGGTTTCAGCAGTACTTC; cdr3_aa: CASSSGGGQGFQQYF
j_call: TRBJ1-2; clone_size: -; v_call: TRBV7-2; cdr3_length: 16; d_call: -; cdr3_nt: TGTGCCAGCAGCTCGGCGGGGGCGGAGAGCCTCTATGGCTACACCTTC; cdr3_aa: CASSSAGAESLYGYTF
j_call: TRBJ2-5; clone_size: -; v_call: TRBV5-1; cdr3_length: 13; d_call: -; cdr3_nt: TGCGCCAGCAGCCTCCGACAGGAAGAGACCCAGTACTTC; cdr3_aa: CASSLRQEETQYF
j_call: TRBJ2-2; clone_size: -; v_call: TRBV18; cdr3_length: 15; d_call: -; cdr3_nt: TGTGCCAGCTCACCGCTAGCGTCGAACACCGGGGAGCTGTTTTTT; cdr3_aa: CASSPLASNTGELFF
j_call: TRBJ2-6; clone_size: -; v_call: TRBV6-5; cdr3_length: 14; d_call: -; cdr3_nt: TGTGCCAGCAGTCCACATTCTGGGGCCAACGTCCTGACTTTC; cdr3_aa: CASSPHSGANVLTF
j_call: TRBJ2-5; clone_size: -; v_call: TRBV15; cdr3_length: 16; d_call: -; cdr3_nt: TGTGCCACCAGCAGACCTAAAACGGCTGGGCACGAGACCCAGTACTTC; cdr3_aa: CATSRPKTAGHETQYF
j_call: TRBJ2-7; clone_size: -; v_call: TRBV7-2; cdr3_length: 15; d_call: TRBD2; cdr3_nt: TGTGCCAGCAGCCTATCGACCGGACTAGTTTACGAGCAGTACTTC; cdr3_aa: CASSLSTGLVYEQYF
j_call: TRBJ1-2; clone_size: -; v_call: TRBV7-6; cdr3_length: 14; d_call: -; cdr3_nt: TGTGCCAGCAGCTTAGCAACAGCTAACTATGGCTACACCTTC; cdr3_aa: CASSLATANYGYTF
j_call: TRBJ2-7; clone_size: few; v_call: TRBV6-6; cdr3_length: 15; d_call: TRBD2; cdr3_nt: TGTGCCAGCAGTGTTGAGCGGGGCCGACCCTACGAGCAGTACTTC; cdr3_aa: CASSVERGRPYEQYF
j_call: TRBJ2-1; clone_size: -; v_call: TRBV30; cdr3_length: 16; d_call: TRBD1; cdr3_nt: TGTGCCTGGAGTTATACCGCAGGGGGCGCGGGTCATGAGCAGTTCTTC; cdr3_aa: CAWSYTAGGAGHEQFF
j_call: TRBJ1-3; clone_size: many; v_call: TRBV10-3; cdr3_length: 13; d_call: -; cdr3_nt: TGTGCCATCAGAGACAGCTCTGGAAACACCATATATTTT; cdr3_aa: CAIRDSSGNTIYF
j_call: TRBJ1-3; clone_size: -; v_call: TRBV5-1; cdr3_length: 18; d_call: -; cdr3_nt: TGCGCCAGCAGCACGGATGGGGCAGGAGCGTTCTCTGGAAACACCATATATTTT; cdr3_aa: CASSTDGAGAFSGNTIYF
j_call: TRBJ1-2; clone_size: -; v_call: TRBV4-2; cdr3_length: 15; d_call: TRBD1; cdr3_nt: TGTGCCAGCAGCCCTCAACAGGGGGCGTCCTATGGCTACACCTTC; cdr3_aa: CASSPQQGASYGYTF
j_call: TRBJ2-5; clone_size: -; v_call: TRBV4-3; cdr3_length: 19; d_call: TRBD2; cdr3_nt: TGCGCCAGCAGCCGATCCCAGGGACTAGCGGGGGCGATTAGGGAGACCCAGTACTTC; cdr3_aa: CASSRSQGLAGAIRETQYF
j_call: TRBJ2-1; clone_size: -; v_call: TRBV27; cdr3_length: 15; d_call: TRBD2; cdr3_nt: TGTGCCAGCAGTCCCGGGACTAGCGGGAGGGTTGAGCAGTTCTTC; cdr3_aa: CASSPGTSGRVEQFF
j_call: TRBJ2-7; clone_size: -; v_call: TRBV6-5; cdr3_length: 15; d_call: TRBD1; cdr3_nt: TGTGCCAGCAGTTATGGCCCGGGACAGTTGGACGAGCAGTACTTC; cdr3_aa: CASSYGPGQLDEQYF
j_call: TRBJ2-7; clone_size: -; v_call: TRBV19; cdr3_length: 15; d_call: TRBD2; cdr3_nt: TGTGCCAGTAACAGACTAGCGGGGAGTACCTACGAGCAGTACTTC; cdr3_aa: CASNRLAGSTYEQYF
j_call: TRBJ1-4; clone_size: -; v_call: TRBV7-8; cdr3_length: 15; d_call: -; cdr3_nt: TGTGCCAGCAGCTTCAACAGGGCAACTAATGAAAAACTGTTTTTT; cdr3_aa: CASSFNRATNEKLFF
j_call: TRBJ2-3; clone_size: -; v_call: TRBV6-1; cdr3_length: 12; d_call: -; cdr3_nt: TGTGCCAGCAGTGCCGAGACAGATACGCAGTATTTT; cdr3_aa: CASSAETDTQYF
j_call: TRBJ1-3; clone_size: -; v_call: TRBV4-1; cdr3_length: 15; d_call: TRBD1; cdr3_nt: TGCGCCAGCAGTTGGGACAGATCCTCTGGAAACACCATATATTTT; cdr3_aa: CASSWDRSSGNTIYF
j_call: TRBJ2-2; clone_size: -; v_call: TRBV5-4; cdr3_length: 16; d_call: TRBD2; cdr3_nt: TGTGCCAGCAGCACCCTGGCGGGAGGCGCCACCGGGGAGCTGTTTTTT; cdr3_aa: CASSTLAGGATGELFF
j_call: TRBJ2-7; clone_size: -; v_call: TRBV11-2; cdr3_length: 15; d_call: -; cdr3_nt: TGTGCCAGCAGCTTAACCCCAGGGATCCCCTACGAGCAGTACTTC; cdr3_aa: CASSLTPGIPYEQYF
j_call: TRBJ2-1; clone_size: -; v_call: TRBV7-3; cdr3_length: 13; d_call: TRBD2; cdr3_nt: TGTGCCAGTGGCGGGGGTCCTGGGAATGAGCAGTTCTTC; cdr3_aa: CASGGGPGNEQFF